The source of this T cell receptor beta chain is a study of shared clonotypes between healthy human individuals. Those who donated were healthy HIV-negative adults, with no recent acute infections or vaccinations reported. Unsorted samples used around 98 million PBMCs for genomic DNA. This clone was detected a few times. Germline CDR1 reads LNHDA; CDR2 reads SQIVND (reference sequence). Trimming pared 6 bases from V and 2 bases from J, leaving 16 bases between. There are 15 residues in the CDR3. Here immunoSEQ multiplex PCR was the method, and the copy in TCRdb shows in-frame clones only, minus some. Among around 500,000 clones listed, around 85% were seen once.

The V gene is TRBV19, the J gene TRBJ2-5, with D possibly matching TRBD1 (6 bases). The TCR sequence derives from a woman between 40 and 55 years old in good health. Some clones in this sample may be carry-over from other donors' samples. Sequences were obtained from PBMCs. The CDR3 DNA sequence: TGTGCCAGTAGCTCACAGGGCCTCCCTCAAGAGACCCAGTACTTC. This translates into CASSSQGLPQETQYF.